These T cell receptor beta chains were read from a single sample in a study of shared clonotypes between healthy human individuals. TCRdb keeps only in-frame clones here, not all; method: immunoSEQ multiplex PCR. Among some 470,000 clones listed, over 60% were seen once. Sequenced: PBMCs. The receptors stem from a middle-aged woman in good health. Some clones in this sample may be carry-over from other donors' samples. Both conserved end residues are trimmed from each CDR3. A D gene is named only where the DNA matches it firmly. Clone size is shown for a subset of rows, as once, few, many or a class of expanded clone.

TRBV28 | 11 | - | - | ASKTGGNYGYT
TRBV9 | 14 | - | TRBD2 | ASSVAGLAAYNEQF
TRBV29-1 | 8 | - | - | SASGTEAF
TRBV27 | 12 | - | TRBD1 | ASSPGTAYNEQF
TRBV6-4 | 13 | many | TRBD2 | ASSDSSGSYNEQF
TRBV25-1 | 12 | few | TRBD2 | ASGEAGEAGEQF
TRBV11-2 | 12 | - | - | ASTLGRGIETQY
TRBV4-3 | 16 | - | TRBD2 | ASSQEGLAGGPAYEQY
TRBV7-7 | 13 | - | - | ASSLGGQGQETQY
TRBV5-6 | 10 | - | - | ASSTGPYEQY
TRBV11-2 | 13 | few | TRBD2 | ASSVGLAGGETQY
TRBV5-1 | 11 | - | - | ASSLRQPYEQY
TRBV29-1 | 9 | many | - | SVERGEGYT
TRBV29-1 | 12 | few | TRBD2 | SGGAGPSYNEQF
TRBV11-3 | 10 | - | - | ASRGIGETQY
TRBV30 | 11 | - | - | AWTVGNTDTQY
TRBV7-3 | 12 | once | TRBD1 | ASSPTAGGNEQF
TRBV27 | 12 | - | - | ASSWRGMNTEAF
TRBV11-3 | 12 | - | TRBD2 | ASSKTSMADTQY
TRBV28 | 14 | - | - | ASTVGGSDFNYEQY
TRBV7-9 | 10 | - | - | ASSLPGQPQH
TRBV28 | 13 | - | - | ASALQGIGANVLT